What follows are 18 T cell receptor beta chains derived from one specimen sequenced in a study of cytomegalovirus exposure and HLA in healthy donors. PCR used 60 Vbeta primers and 13 Jbeta primers. Generated by immunoSEQ multiplex PCR, the TCRdb table keeps only in-frame clones and is missing some. The repertoire consists of roughly 140,000 clones, with approximately 78% occurring once and the leading ten covering roughly 6%. Material for sequencing was PBMCs. Every receptor here comes from a woman between 40 and 55 years old in good health and CMV-seropositive.

The chain links TRBV5-4 to TRBJ2-5; 10 positions match TRBD2. The tail of the sequence fits TRBJ2-7 better, so the J call may be wrong. The germline V gene encodes CDR1 SGHNT and CDR2 YYREEE (reference sequence). This CDR3 has 16 residues. CDR3: CASSRNSGRNAYEQYF. The CDR3 DNA follows: TGTGCCAGCAGCAGAAATAGCGGGAGGAACGCCTACGAGCAGTACTTC.

J is TRBJ2-1 and V is TRBV28; 7 bases fit TRBD1. Germline-derived CDR1 and CDR2 are MDHEN and SYDVKM. The CDR3 has 13 residues. With V trimmed by 4 bases and J by 16 bases, 13 bases remained unmatched. In DNA, the CDR3 is TGTGCCAGCAGTTCTCTGTCTTGGCAGGGGGTATTCTTC. It encodes CASSSLSWQGVFF.

The chain carries TRBV11-2 and TRBJ2-1, with D unclear. V shed 5 bases and J shed 7 bases, with 12 bases lying between them. The CDR3 has 13 amino acids. Germline V gene sequence: CDR1 SGHAT, CDR2 FQNNGV. CDR3 sequence: CASSNSLLNEQFF. CDR3 DNA sequence: TGTGCCAGCAGCAATAGCCTCCTTAATGAGCAGTTCTTC.

This clone was counted between two and nine times. The chain joins TRBV6-6 to TRBJ2-1; D call uncertain. The germline V and J ends were trimmed by 1 base and 3 bases, with 7 bases remaining between them. CDR1 is MNHNY, CDR2 SVGAGI, per germline (reference sequence). CDR3 size: 14 residues. CDR3 DNA sequence: TGTGCCAGCAGTTACTACCTAGGCTACAATGAGCAGTTCTTC. Amino acid sequence: CASSYYLGYNEQFF.

In DNA form, the CDR3 reads TGCGCCAGCAGTCAATGGACGTGGGACAGTAGGGTCTTTACCATGAACACTGAAGCTTTCTTT. Its translation: CASSQWTWDSRVFTMNTEAFF. The chain uses TRBV23-1 and TRBJ1-1; 7 bases agree with TRBD1. TRBV23-1 falls under the ORF class, with uncertain function. V shed 1 base and J 0 bases; nucleotides not matched to a gene: 20. The CDR3 totals 21 residues.

J is TRBJ1-2 and V is TRBV27, with TRBD1 as a possible D gene (6 bases). The germline V and J ends were trimmed by 7 bases and 8 bases, with 20 bases remaining between them. CDR1 is MNHEY and CDR2 is SMNVEV in the germline V gene (reference sequence). This CDR3 contains 14 residues. DNA for the CDR3: TGTGCCAGCACCCGGCGAGGGGGATTAAGGGGCTACACCTTC. This sequence encodes CASTRRGGLRGYTF.

J is TRBJ2-7 and V is TRBV2, with D unresolved. Germline loops: CDR1 SNHLY, CDR2 FYNNEI. The CDR3 is 13 amino acids. V lost 3 bases, J lost 0 bases, and 6 bases lay in between. This chain's CDR3 is CASSEGSSYEQYF. As DNA, the CDR3 is TGTGCCAGCAGTGAGGGCAGCTCCTACGAGCAGTACTTC.

J is TRBJ2-7 and V is TRBV4-1; D call uncertain. Germline lookup yields CDR1 MGHRA and CDR2 YSYEKL. The CDR3 contains 16 residues. V was shortened by 1 base and J by 0 bases, with 13 bases between the two germline ends. This chain's CDR3 is CASSQVLGFTSYEQYF. As DNA, the CDR3 is TGCGCCAGCAGCCAAGTCCTCGGTTTTACCTCCTACGAGCAGTACTTC.

This chain links TRBV7-9 with TRBJ2-3, with 8 bases that match TRBD1. The CDR3 covers 16 residues. V gave up 1 base and J gave up 5 bases; unmatched junction bases: 8. Germline assignment: CDR1 SEHNR and CDR2 FQNEAQ (reference sequence). The CDR3 here is CASSLGGQGVGDTQYF. For the CDR3, the DNA is TGTGCCAGCAGCTTAGGTGGACAGGGAGTGGGAGATACGCAGTATTTT.

This clone is a singleton in its sample. This rearrangement joins TRBV5-1 to TRBJ1-6; D is unresolved. Germline assignment: CDR1 SGHRS and CDR2 YFSETQ. V dropped 2 bases and J dropped 8 bases, with 11 bases sitting between them. This CDR3 has 14 amino acids. CDR3 sequence (DNA): TGCGCCAGCAGCTTTGGGGAGTTGGATTCACCCCTCCACTTT. This codes for CASSFGELDSPLHF.

The sample holds a few counts of this clone. V usage is TRBV6-5 and J usage is TRBJ1-2; D unclear. The V end was cut by 6 bases, the J end by 5 bases, with 7 bases between. Germline V gene data show CDR1 as MNHEY and CDR2 as SVGAGI. This CDR3 spans 11 amino acids. The chain's CDR3 is CASRVSYGYTF. In nucleotides, the CDR3 is TGTGCCAGCAGAGTCAGTTATGGCTACACCTTC.

The chain combines TRBV6-1 with TRBJ2-7; TRBD2 agrees at 10 bases. The V segment lost 9 bases and the J segment 7 bases; nucleotides outside the gene matches: 15. Germline V gene data show CDR1 as MNHNS and CDR2 as SASEGT. The CDR3 contains 15 residues. The CDR3 sequence is CASRQVASGSREQYF. Here the CDR3 DNA reads TGTGCCAGTAGACAAGTGGCTAGCGGGAGTCGAGAGCAGTACTTC.

The rearrangement links TRBV4-2 to TRBJ1-1; 9 bases agree with TRBD1. Germline V gene data show CDR1 as LGHNA and CDR2 as YNFKEQ. With 6 bases clipped from V and 4 bases from J, the junction kept 0 bases outside the gene matches. The CDR3 is 12 amino acids. The CDR3 is CASRTGGTEAFF. DNA for the CDR3: TGTGCCAGCAGGACAGGGGGCACTGAAGCTTTCTTT.

The chain links TRBV9 to TRBJ2-3; D remains unclear. V lost 0 bases to trimming and J lost 4 bases, with 9 bases between them. This CDR3 is built from 14 residues. Germline V gene sequence: CDR1 SGDLS, CDR2 YYNGEE. The CDR3 here is CASSVGRSSDTQYF. In nucleotides, the CDR3 is TGTGCCAGCAGCGTAGGGCGGTCGTCAGATACGCAGTATTTT. Together with reference TRBV9 and TRBJ2-3, the CDR3 gives the full variable domain: DSGVTQTPKHLITATGQRVTLRCSPRSGDLSVYWYQQSLDQGLQFLIQYYNGEERAKGNILERFSAQQFPDLHSELNLSSLELGDSALYFCASSVGRSSDTQYFGPGTRLTVL.

The J gene is TRBJ2-1, the V gene TRBV7-9; tentatively, D is TRBD2 (5 bases). Trimming left V 2 bases short and J 7 bases short, with 15 bases between. The CDR3 runs 15 residues. Per the germline V gene, CDR1 is SEHNR and CDR2 is FQNEAQ (reference sequence). CDR3: CASSLRSGSENEQFF. CDR3 bases: TGTGCCAGCAGCTTAAGATCGGGGTCAGAAAATGAGCAGTTCTTC.

The rearrangement uses TRBV2 and TRBJ2-2, with no clear D. The V gene's germline CDR1 is SNHLY and CDR2 FYNNEI. The V and J ends lost 5 bases and 6 bases respectively, with 7 bases between them. The CDR3 extends over 12 amino acids. The CDR3 DNA follows: TGTGCCAGCAGTATAGAAGCCGGGGAGCTGTTTTTT. It codes for CASSIEAGELFF.

V is TRBV5-1 and J is TRBJ2-2; TRBD1 matches 7 bases. The CDR3 consists of 15 residues. V shed 4 bases and J 4 bases; nucleotides not matched to a gene: 7. Germline-derived CDR1 and CDR2 are SGHRS and YFSETQ. The CDR3 protein is CASSADPGGTGELFF. CDR3 bases: TGCGCCAGCAGCGCGGATCCAGGGGGCACCGGGGAGCTGTTTTTT.

The chain joins TRBV5-1 to TRBJ1-4; 10 nucleotides agree with TRBD1. J gave up 4 bases and V 2 bases, and 2 bases lay outside the gene matches. The CDR3 totals 15 residues. Germline-derived CDR1 and CDR2 are SGHRS and YFSETQ. As DNA, the CDR3 is TGCGCCAGCAGCTTTCGGGACAGGGGTAATGAAAAACTGTTTTTT. Its translation: CASSFRDRGNEKLFF.